This T cell receptor beta chain was sequenced in a study of blood T cell repertoires in COVID-19. At the level of the study: From the United States, Italy and Spain came samples of acute and convalescent COVID-19. PBMCs, B-cell-depleted T cells, or T cells provided the cDNA or gDNA that made up the material.

V was pared by 4 bases and J by 4 bases, with 4 bases of the junction left unmatched. The germline CDR1 and CDR2 sequences are SGDLS and YYNGEE. The CDR3 has 13 residues. In the authors' workflow: Cell counts per sample came from amplifying reference gene primers. Profiling relied on immunoSEQ multiplex PCR, and the TCRdb table lists in-frame clones only, not all of them. The V and J calls and the clone size are those of that table, but D and trimming were determined from the DNA. The sample shows roughly 300,000 clones, 80% to 90% of them seen only once. The receptor was derived from a woman in her fifties or sixties who had recovered from COVID-19. Sequenced: peripheral blood. The rearrangement uses TRBV9 and TRBJ2-7, with 8 bases aligning to TRBD1. For the CDR3, the DNA is TGTGCCAGCAGCCCCCGACAGGGGTACGAGCAGTACTTC. Its protein is CASSPRQGYEQYF. Full variable domain (missing parts from reference TRBV9 and TRBJ2-7): DSGVTQTPKHLITATGQRVTLRCSPRSGDLSVYWYQQSLDQGLQFLIQYYNGEERAKGNILERFSAQQFPDLHSELNLSSLELGDSALYFCASSPRQGYEQYFGPGTRLTVT.